The 25 T cell receptor beta chains below were found in one sample sequenced in a study of T-cell memory formation after mild COVID-19. One entry per CDR3 protein results from TCRdb running MiXCR on the 5' RACE reads. Found here are roughly 100,000 distinct CDR3 sequences, under 15% of them singletons; the top ten hold around 30%. The sample consisted of PBMCs or a T cell subset sorted from them (not recorded which). These receptors came from an adult woman who had mild COVID-19 (a few samples of this study predate the infection). Cell type and time point are not known.

The chain links TRBV19 to TRBJ1-5; 7 bases agree with TRBD1. The V segment lost 5 bases and the J segment 1 base; nucleotides outside the gene matches: 5. Germline V gene lookup returns CDR1 LNHDA and CDR2 SQIVND (reference sequence). The CDR3 has 15 amino acids. DNA of the CDR3: TGTGCCAGTAGTGAGACAGGGTCGAGCAATCAGCCCCAGCATTTT. Its translation is CASSETGSSNQPQHF.

The rearrangement links TRBV25-1 to TRBJ2-5; D is possibly TRBD2 (6 bases). Germline V lookup: CDR1 MGHDK, CDR2 SYGVNS. V lost 1 base and J lost 2, with 11 bases in between. CDR3 length: 15 residues. The CDR3 DNA reads as TGTGCCAGCAGTGAATCTGCGGGGTTTCAAGAGACCCAGTACTTC. Protein sequence: CASSESAGFQETQYF.

The chain couples TRBV19 to TRBJ2-1; 10 bases line up with TRBD2. From germline, CDR1 is LNHDA and CDR2 SQIVND (reference sequence). This CDR3 spans 15 amino acids. The V gene end was trimmed by 3 bases and the J gene end by 6 bases; junction bases not matched to a gene: 5. As DNA, the CDR3 is TGTGCCAGTAGTATGCGAGCGGGAGGGCGCAATGAGCAGTTCTTC. Residues: CASSMRAGGRNEQFF.

The chain has TRBV12-3 or TRBV12-4 and TRBJ2-1, with D maybe TRBD1 (5 bases). Trimming took off 6 bases at V and 2 bases at J, with 11 bases between the two ends. This CDR3 has 14 amino acids. The CDR3 reads CASRATGTYNEQFF. For the CDR3, the DNA is TGTGCCAGCAGGGCTACAGGAACCTACAATGAGCAGTTCTTC.

The V gene is TRBV18, the J gene TRBJ2-1; D unclear. The germline V gene encodes CDR1 KGHSH and CDR2 LQKENI. V shed 3 bases and J shed 7 bases, with 10 bases lying between them. The CDR3 spans 13 residues. The CDR3 is CASSPGPINEQFF. CDR3 nucleotides: TGTGCCAGCTCACCCGGACCAATAAATGAGCAGTTCTTC.

V and J are TRBV3-1 and TRBJ2-1, with D possibly matching TRBD2 (6 bases). V lost 1 base, J lost 4 bases, and 11 bases lay in between. Per the germline V gene, CDR1 is LGHDT and CDR2 is YNNKEL (reference sequence). CDR3 size: 15 residues. The CDR3 spells CASSQGGTPYNEQFF. The DNA for the CDR3 is TGTGCCAGCAGCCAAGGCGGGACTCCTTACAATGAGCAGTTCTTC.

A few counts support this clonotype. V usage is TRBV7-9 and J usage is TRBJ2-2; a possible D gene is TRBD1 (6 bases). Germline CDR1 is SEHNR and CDR2 is FQNEAQ (reference sequence). The CDR3 has 16 amino acids. V lost 3 bases to trimming and J lost 3 bases, with 14 bases between them. The CDR3 is CASSFPGALYTGELFF. The CDR3 bases are TGTGCCAGCAGCTTTCCAGGGGCTTTGTACACCGGGGAGCTGTTTTTT.

A few counts support this clonotype. This chain joins TRBV29-1 and TRBJ1-2, with 7 bases identical to TRBD1. With V trimmed by 5 bases and J by 11 bases, 8 bases remained unmatched. In germline, CDR1 is SQVTM, CDR2 ANQGSEA. The CDR3 extends over 11 amino acids. The CDR3 is CSVWTGPYYTF. In DNA form, the CDR3 reads TGCAGCGTTTGGACAGGACCCTATTACACCTTC.

This clonotype has at least ten counts. The CDR3 protein is CSAGGGGPYTDTQYF. CDR3 DNA sequence: TGCAGTGCTGGGGGAGGGGGGCCTTACACAGATACGCAGTATTTT. The rearrangement links TRBV20-1 to TRBJ2-3; D may be TRBD2 (7 bases). This CDR3 spans 15 amino acids. CDR1 and CDR2 from the germline V gene are DFQATT and SNEGSKA (reference sequence). The germline V and J ends were trimmed by 5 bases and 2 bases, with 17 bases remaining between them.

This clonotype was recorded a few times. This chain joins TRBV15 and TRBJ1-2; 10 nucleotides match TRBD1. The germline V gene has CDR1 LNHNV and CDR2 YYDKDF (reference sequence). The CDR3 extends over 17 amino acids. J lost 6 bases, V lost 0 bases, and 10 bases had no gene match. Here the CDR3 DNA reads TGTGCCACCAGCAGAGATCGGGACAGGGGTTGGGTTGATGGCTACACCTTC. Protein product: CATSRDRDRGWVDGYTF.

This clonotype was seen a few times. The chain uses TRBV15 and TRBJ2-3; unclear D gene. The CDR3 is made up of 17 amino acids. Germline V gene lookup returns CDR1 LNHNV and CDR2 YYDKDF (reference sequence). Trimming pared 0 bases from V and 6 bases from J, leaving 19 bases between. CDR3 DNA: TGTGCCACCAGCAGAGAGGAAGGGTCAGGCCAGAGGGATACGCAGTATTTT. Protein product: CATSREEGSGQRDTQYF.

A few counts support this clonotype. This chain links TRBV7-4 with TRBJ2-7, with 11 bases that match TRBD2. The J segment lost 2 bases and the V segment lost 5 bases, leaving 17 bases of the junction unmatched. This CDR3 has 19 amino acids. Germline V gene lookup returns CDR1 SGHVT and CDR2 SQSDAQ. CDR3: CASSPPGLADRFWAYEQYF. The CDR3 DNA reads as TGTGCCAGCAGCCCGCCGGGACTAGCGGATAGGTTCTGGGCCTACGAGCAGTACTTC.

In its sample, this clonotype was seen a few times. The rearrangement uses TRBV12-5 and TRBJ2-7; 7 positions match TRBD2. Germline V gene data show CDR1 as LGHNT and CDR2 as FRNRAP. V dropped 2 bases and J dropped 2; count of bases not matched to a gene: 9. CDR3 length: 16 residues. The CDR3 reads CASGLRPLANPYEQYF. CDR3 sequence (DNA): TGTGCTAGTGGTTTGCGTCCACTAGCGAACCCCTACGAGCAGTACTTC.

The rearrangement uses TRBV12-5 and TRBJ2-1; the D gene is possibly TRBD2 (5 bases). CDR3 length: 14 residues. Germline CDR1 and CDR2: LGHNT and FRNRAP. Trimming took off 6 bases at V and 2 bases at J, with 11 bases between the two ends. CDR3 coding DNA: TGTGCTAGTGGAGAGGGATCTACCTACAATGAGCAGTTCTTC. Its protein product is CASGEGSTYNEQFF.

There are a few counts of this clonotype. The V call is TRBV15, the J call TRBJ1-1; TRBD1 agrees at 10 bases. Germline assignment: CDR1 LNHNV and CDR2 YYDKDF (reference sequence). The CDR3 totals 15 residues. With V trimmed by 5 bases and J by 4 bases, 7 bases remained unmatched. CDR3 protein: CATSRDRGAGTEAFF. In DNA, the CDR3 is TGTGCCACCAGCCGGGACAGGGGTGCAGGCACTGAAGCTTTCTTT. The complete variable domain, with remaining parts taken from reference TRBV15 and TRBJ1-1, reads DAMVIQNPRYQVTQFGKPVTLSCSQTLNHNVMYWYQQKSSQAPKLLFHYYDKDFNNEADTPDNFQSRRPNTSFCFLDIRSPGLGDTAMYLCATSRDRGAGTEAFFGQGTRLTVV.

A few counts support this clonotype. The rearrangement uses TRBV11-1 and TRBJ1-1; D gene unclear. The ends were cut back, 5 bases at V and 8 bases at J, with 18 bases in the middle. Germline CDR1 reads SGHAT; CDR2 reads FQDESV (reference sequence). This CDR3 is built from 14 residues. The CDR3 is CASSARAHLREAFF. For the CDR3, the DNA is TGTGCCAGCAGCGCAAGAGCCCATCTCAGGGAAGCTTTCTTT.

This sequence joins TRBV11-2 and TRBJ2-7, with D hard to call. The CDR3 is 12 residues long. V was trimmed by 6 bases and J by 1 base, leaving 7 bases between them. Germline loops: CDR1 SGHAT, CDR2 FQNNGV. In DNA, the CDR3 is TGTGCCAGCAGTGACGTATCCTACGAGCAGTACTTC. Protein product: CASSDVSYEQYF. The full variable domain, with the rest looked up from reference TRBV11-2 and TRBJ2-7, is EAGVAQSPRYKIIEKRQSVAFWCNPISGHATLYWYQQILGQGPKLLIQFQNNGVVDDSQLPKDRFSAERLKGVDSTLKIQPAKLEDSAVYLCASSDVSYEQYFGPGTRLTVT.

The rearrangement uses TRBV20-1 and TRBJ2-7, with 7 nucleotides matching TRBD1. Losses at the gene ends were 4 bases for V and 2 bases for J; bases not matched to a gene: 8. CDR3 length: 14 amino acids. Per germline, CDR1 DFQATT and CDR2 SNEGSKA (reference sequence). The CDR3: CSAITTGWAYEQYF. The CDR3 DNA reads TGCAGTGCTATAACGACAGGGTGGGCCTACGAGCAGTACTTC.

The table lists this clonotype with many counts. The chain is built from TRBV4-1 and TRBJ2-2; D unresolved. Germline CDR1 and CDR2: MGHRA and YSYEKL. This CDR3 has 14 amino acids. The germline V and J ends were trimmed by 0 bases and 6 bases, with 8 bases remaining between them. The chain's CDR3 is CASSQEKLPGELFF. The CDR3 DNA follows: TGCGCCAGCAGCCAAGAAAAGCTGCCCGGGGAGCTGTTTTTT.

This clonotype appeared a few times. V and J are TRBV6-6 and TRBJ1-1; unclear D gene. The CDR3 consists of 13 residues. Germline-derived CDR1 and CDR2 are MNHNY and SVGAGI (reference sequence). V dropped 4 bases and J dropped 8 bases, with 14 bases sitting between them. CDR3 in DNA: TGTGCCAGCAGTTTCCTAGGCGCCAAAGAAGCTTTCTTT. Encoded protein: CASSFLGAKEAFF.

This clonotype appeared a few times. The CDR3 sequence is CASRSTGPSYEQYF. The CDR3, as DNA: TGTGCCAGCAGATCGACAGGACCATCCTACGAGCAGTACTTC. The chain joins TRBV12-3 or TRBV12-4 to TRBJ2-7; D perhaps matches TRBD1 (6 bases). Trimming took 6 bases from V and 1 from J, leaving 13 bases between them. The CDR3 consists of 14 residues.

V gene TRBV20-1 combines with J gene TRBJ2-6; D not resolved. CDR3 size: 12 residues. Between the trimmed V and J ends, which lost 5 bases and 1 base, there was a span of 3 bases. CDR1 DFQATT and CDR2 SNEGSKA come from the germline V gene (reference sequence). CDR3 coding DNA: TGCAGTGCTGGATCTGGGGCCAACGTCCTGACTTTC. Amino acid sequence: CSAGSGANVLTF.

This clonotype was seen only a few times. This chain joins TRBV4-1 and TRBJ1-1; D is uncertain. This CDR3 has 13 residues. Deletions cut 5 bases from V and 2 bases from J, with 9 bases between. CDR1 and CDR2 from the germline V gene are MGHRA and YSYEKL. The DNA of the CDR3 is TGCGCCAGCAGCGCAACACCAAACACTGAAGCTTTCTTT. This encodes CASSATPNTEAFF.

This chain uses TRBV30 with TRBJ1-1; TRBD1 agrees at 9 bases. V was pared by 3 bases and J by 4 bases, with 3 bases of the junction left unmatched. Germline CDR1 and CDR2: GTSNPN and SVGIG (reference sequence). The CDR3 extends over 13 amino acids. The CDR3 bases are TGTGCCTGGAGGGGACAGGGACCCACTGAAGCTTTCTTT. Translation: CAWRGQGPTEAFF. Looking up the rest from reference TRBV30 and TRBJ1-1 gives the full variable domain: SQTIHQWPATLVQPVGSPLSLECTVEGTSNPNLYWYRQAAGRGLQLLFYSVGIGQISSEVPQNLSASRPQDRQFILSSKKLLLSDSGFYLCAWRGQGPTEAFFGQGTRLTVV.

This clonotype was detected ten times or more. This chain joins TRBV29-1 and TRBJ1-1, with 11 nucleotides matching TRBD1. CDR3 length equals 14 residues. Germline lookup yields CDR1 SQVTM and CDR2 ANQGSEA. J gave up 3 bases and V 6 bases, and 6 bases lay outside the gene matches. CDR3 DNA sequence: TGCAGCGTCGATGGACAGGGGGCCCACACTGAAGCTTTCTTT. It encodes CSVDGQGAHTEAFF.